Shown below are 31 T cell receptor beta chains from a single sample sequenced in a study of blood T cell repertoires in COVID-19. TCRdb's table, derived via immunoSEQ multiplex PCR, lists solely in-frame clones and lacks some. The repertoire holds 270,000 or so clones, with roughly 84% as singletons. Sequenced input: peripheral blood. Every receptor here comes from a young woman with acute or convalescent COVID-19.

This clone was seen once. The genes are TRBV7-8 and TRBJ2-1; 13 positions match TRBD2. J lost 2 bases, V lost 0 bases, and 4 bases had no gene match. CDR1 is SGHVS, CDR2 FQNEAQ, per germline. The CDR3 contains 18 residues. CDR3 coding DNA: TGTGCCAGCAGCTTAGCGGGACTAGCGGGACCGCCCTACAATGAGCAGTTCTTC. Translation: CASSLAGLAGPPYNEQFF.

This CDR3 is CAISDVYRDSGNTIYF. As DNA, the CDR3 is TGTGCCATCAGTGACGTCTACAGGGATTCTGGAAACACCATATATTTT. The chain couples TRBV10-3 to TRBJ1-3; possible D gene TRBD1, 6 bases. With 3 bases removed from V and 1 base from J, the gap between germline ends came to 13 bases. Germline CDR1 reads ENHRY; CDR2 reads SYGVKD. The CDR3 is 16 amino acids.

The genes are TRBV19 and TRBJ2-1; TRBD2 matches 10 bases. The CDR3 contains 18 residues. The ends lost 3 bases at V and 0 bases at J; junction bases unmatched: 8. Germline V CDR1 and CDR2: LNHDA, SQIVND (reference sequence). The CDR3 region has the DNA TGTGCCAGTAGTATGAGCGGGAGGGCAATAATCTCCTACAATGAGCAGTTCTTC. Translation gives CASSMSGRAIISYNEQFF.

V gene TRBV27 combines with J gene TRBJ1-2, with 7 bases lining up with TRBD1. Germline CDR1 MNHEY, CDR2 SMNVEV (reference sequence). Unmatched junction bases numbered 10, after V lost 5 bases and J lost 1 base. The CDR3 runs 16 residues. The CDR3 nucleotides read TGTGCCAGCAGTCCCGGGACAGTAGGATATAACTATGGCTACACCTTC. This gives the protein CASSPGTVGYNYGYTF.

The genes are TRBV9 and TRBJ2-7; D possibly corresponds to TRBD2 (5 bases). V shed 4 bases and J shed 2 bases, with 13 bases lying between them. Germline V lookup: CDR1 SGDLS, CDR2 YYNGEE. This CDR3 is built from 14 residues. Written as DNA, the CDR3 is TGTGCCAGCAGCCCCGGGGTATGGGCCTACGAGCAGTACTTC. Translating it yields CASSPGVWAYEQYF.

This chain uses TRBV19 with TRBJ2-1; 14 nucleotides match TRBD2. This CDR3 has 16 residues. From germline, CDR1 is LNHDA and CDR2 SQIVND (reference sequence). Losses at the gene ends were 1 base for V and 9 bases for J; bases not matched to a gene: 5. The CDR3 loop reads CASSIVGLAGEVEQFF. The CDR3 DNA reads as TGTGCCAGTAGTATAGTGGGACTAGCGGGAGAGGTTGAGCAGTTCTTC.

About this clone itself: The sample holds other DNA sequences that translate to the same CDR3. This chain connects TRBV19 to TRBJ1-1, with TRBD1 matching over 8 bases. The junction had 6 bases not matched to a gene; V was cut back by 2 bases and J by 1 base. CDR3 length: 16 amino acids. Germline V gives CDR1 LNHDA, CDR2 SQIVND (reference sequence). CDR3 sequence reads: CASSIRPGQGNTEAFF. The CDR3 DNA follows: TGTGCCAGTAGTATACGACCCGGACAGGGGAACACTGAAGCTTTCTTT. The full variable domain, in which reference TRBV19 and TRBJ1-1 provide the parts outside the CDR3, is DGGITQSPKYLFRKEGQNVTLSCEQNLNHDAMYWYRQDPGQGLRLIYYSQIVNDFQKGDIAEGYSVSREKKESFPLTVTSAQKNPTAFYLCASSIRPGQGNTEAFFGQGTRLTVV.

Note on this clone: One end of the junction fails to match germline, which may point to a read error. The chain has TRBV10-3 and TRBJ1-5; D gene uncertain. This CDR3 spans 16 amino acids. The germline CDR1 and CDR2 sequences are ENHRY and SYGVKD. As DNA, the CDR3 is TGTGCCACCAGTGACCCAACTCGAGGCCGGGATCAGCCCCAGCATTTT. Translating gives CATSDPTRGRDQPQHF.

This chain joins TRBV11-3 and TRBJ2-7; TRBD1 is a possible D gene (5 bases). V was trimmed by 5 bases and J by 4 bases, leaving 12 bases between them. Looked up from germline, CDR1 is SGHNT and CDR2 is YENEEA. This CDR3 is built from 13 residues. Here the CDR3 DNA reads TGTGCCAGCAGCCAAAGACAGAATTACGAGCAGTACTTC. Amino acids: CASSQRQNYEQYF.

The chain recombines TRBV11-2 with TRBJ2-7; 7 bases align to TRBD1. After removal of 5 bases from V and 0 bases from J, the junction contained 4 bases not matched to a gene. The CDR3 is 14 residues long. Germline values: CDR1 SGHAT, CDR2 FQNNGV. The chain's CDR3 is CASSPGQLSYEQYF. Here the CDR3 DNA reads TGTGCCAGCAGCCCGGGACAGCTCTCCTACGAGCAGTACTTC.

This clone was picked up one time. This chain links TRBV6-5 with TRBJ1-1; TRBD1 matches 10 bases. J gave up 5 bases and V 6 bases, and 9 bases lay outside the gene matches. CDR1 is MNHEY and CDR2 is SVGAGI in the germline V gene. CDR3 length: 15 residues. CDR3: CASSNADRGPTEAFF. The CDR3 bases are TGTGCCAGCAGCAACGCCGACAGGGGGCCTACTGAAGCTTTCTTT.

CDR3 sequence reads: CASSEIFEQYF. The CDR3 coding sequence is TGTGCCAGCAGTGAAATATTCGAGCAGTACTTC. The V gene is TRBV2, the J gene TRBJ2-7; D gene uncertain. CDR3 length: 11 amino acids. Germline V gene lookup returns CDR1 SNHLY and CDR2 FYNNEI. V was pared by 2 bases and J by 6 bases, with 5 bases between.

This CDR3 is CASSQARGLQTQYF. Written as DNA, the CDR3 is TGTGCCAGCAGCCAAGCTCGGGGTTTACAGACCCAGTACTTC. The chain combines TRBV14 with TRBJ2-5, with a possible D match to TRBD2 (5 bases). The CDR3 is 14 amino acids. The germline V gene has CDR1 SGHDN and CDR2 FVKESK. V was pared by 1 base and J by 6 bases, with 12 bases between.

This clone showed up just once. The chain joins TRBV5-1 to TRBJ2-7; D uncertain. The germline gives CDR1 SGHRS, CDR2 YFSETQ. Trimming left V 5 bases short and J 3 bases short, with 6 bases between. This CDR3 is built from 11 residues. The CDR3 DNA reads TGCGCCAGCAGTTCTCTCTACGAGCAGTACTTC. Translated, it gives CASSSLYEQYF.

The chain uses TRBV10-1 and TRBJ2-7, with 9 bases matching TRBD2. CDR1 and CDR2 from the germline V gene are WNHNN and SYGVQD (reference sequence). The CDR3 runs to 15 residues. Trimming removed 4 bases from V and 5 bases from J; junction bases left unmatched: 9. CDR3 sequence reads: CASSVWREGQNEQYF. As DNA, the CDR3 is TGCGCCAGCAGTGTTTGGCGGGAGGGCCAAAACGAGCAGTACTTC.

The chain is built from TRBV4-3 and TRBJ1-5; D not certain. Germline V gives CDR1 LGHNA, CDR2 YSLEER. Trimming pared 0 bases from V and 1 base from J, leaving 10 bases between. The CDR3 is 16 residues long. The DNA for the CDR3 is TGCGCCAGCAGCCAAGATGTATCCAGAAGCAATCAGCCCCAGCATTTT. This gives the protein CASSQDVSRSNQPQHF.

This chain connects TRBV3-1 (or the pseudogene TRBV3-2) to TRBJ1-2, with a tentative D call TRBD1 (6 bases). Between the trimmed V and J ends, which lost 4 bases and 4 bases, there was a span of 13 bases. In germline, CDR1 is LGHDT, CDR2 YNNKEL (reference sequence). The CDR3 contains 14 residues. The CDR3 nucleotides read TGTGCCAGCAGCCCTACAGGGATCCTCTATGGCTACACCTTC. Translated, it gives CASSPTGILYGYTF.

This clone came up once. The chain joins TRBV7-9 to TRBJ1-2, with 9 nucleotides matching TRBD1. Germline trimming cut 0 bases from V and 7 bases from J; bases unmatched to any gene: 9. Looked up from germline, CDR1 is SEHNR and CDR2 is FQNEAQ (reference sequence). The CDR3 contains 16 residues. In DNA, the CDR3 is TGTGCCAGCAGCTTAGCGGGGGGACAGGGAGGATCTGGCTACACCTTC. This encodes CASSLAGGQGGSGYTF.

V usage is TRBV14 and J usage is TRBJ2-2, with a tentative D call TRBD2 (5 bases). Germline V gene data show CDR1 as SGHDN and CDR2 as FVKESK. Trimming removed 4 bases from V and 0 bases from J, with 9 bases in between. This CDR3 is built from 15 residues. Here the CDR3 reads CASSPRAANTGELFF. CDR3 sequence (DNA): TGTGCCAGCAGCCCGCGGGCCGCGAACACCGGGGAGCTGTTTTTT.

CDR3 nucleotides: TGTGCCAGTAGTCCCCAGGGGGGCGACACTGAAGCTTTCTTT. It yields the protein CASSPQGGDTEAFF. The rearrangement links TRBV19 to TRBJ1-1; TRBD1 aligns across 7 bases. This CDR3 is 14 amino acids long. V lost 5 bases, J lost 3 bases, and 6 bases stayed unmatched. Germline V gene lookup returns CDR1 LNHDA and CDR2 SQIVND (reference sequence). Full variable domain (missing parts from reference TRBV19 and TRBJ1-1): DGGITQSPKYLFRKEGQNVTLSCEQNLNHDAMYWYRQDPGQGLRLIYYSQIVNDFQKGDIAEGYSVSREKKESFPLTVTSAQKNPTAFYLCASSPQGGDTEAFFGQGTRLTVV.

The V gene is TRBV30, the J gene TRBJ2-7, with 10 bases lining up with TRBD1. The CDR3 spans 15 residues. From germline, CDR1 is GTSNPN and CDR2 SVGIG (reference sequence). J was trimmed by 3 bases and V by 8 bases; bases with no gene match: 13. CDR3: CAGKVTGQGDYEQYF. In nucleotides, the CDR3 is TGTGCCGGGAAAGTAACTGGACAGGGGGACTACGAGCAGTACTTC.

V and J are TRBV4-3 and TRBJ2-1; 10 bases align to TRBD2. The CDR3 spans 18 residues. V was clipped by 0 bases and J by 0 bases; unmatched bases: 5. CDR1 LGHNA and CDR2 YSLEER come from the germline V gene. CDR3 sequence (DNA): TGCGCCAGCAGCCAAGATTGGTCTAGCGGGAGCTCCTACAATGAGCAGTTCTTC. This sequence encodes CASSQDWSSGSSYNEQFF.

The CDR3 loop is CASGRGGIPEAFF. The CDR3 DNA reads as TGTGCCAGTGGCAGGGGTGGGATCCCTGAAGCTTTCTTT. The chain carries TRBV19 and TRBJ1-1; D is possibly TRBD1 (6 bases). The germline V gene has CDR1 LNHDA and CDR2 SQIVND (reference sequence). The CDR3 loop spans 13 amino acids. V was clipped by 8 bases and J by 6 bases, with 16 bases between them. The full variable domain, in which reference TRBV19 and TRBJ1-1 provide the parts outside the CDR3, is DGGITQSPKYLFRKEGQNVTLSCEQNLNHDAMYWYRQDPGQGLRLIYYSQIVNDFQKGDIAEGYSVSREKKESFPLTVTSAQKNPTAFYLCASGRGGIPEAFFGQGTRLTVV.

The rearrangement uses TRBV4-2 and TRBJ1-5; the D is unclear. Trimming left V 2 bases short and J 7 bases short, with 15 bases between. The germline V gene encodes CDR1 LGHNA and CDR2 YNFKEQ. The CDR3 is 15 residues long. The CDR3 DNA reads TGTGCCAGCAGCCAACGGTGGACGGGGAGCCAGCCCCAGCATTTT. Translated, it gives CASSQRWTGSQPQHF.

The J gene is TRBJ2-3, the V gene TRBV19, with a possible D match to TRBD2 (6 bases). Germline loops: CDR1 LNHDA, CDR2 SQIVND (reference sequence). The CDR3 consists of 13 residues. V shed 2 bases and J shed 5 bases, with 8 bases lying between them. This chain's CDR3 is CASSISSGDTQYF. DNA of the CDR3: TGTGCCAGTAGTATAAGTAGCGGAGATACGCAGTATTTT.

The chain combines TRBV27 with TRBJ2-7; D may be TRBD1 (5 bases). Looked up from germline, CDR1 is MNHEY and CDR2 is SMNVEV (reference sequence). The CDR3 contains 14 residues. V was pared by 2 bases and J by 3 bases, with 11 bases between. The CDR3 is CASSLESGRYEQYF. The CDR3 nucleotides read TGTGCCAGCAGTTTAGAGTCAGGGCGCTACGAGCAGTACTTC.

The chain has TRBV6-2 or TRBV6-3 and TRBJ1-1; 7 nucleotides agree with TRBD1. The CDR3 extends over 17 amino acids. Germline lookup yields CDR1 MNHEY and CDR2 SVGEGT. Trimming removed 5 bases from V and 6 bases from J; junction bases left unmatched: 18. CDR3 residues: CASSPPGDRVRGAEAFF. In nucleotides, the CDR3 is TGTGCCAGCAGTCCACCCGGCGACAGGGTGCGTGGAGCTGAAGCTTTCTTT.

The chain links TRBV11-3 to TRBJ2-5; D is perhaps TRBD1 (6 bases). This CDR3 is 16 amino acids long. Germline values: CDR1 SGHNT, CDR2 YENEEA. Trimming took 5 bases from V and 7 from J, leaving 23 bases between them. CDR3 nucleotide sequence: TGTGCCAGCAGCCCCCTTGGGCCGCAGGGGCAGGGGACCCAGTACTTC. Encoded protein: CASSPLGPQGQGTQYF.

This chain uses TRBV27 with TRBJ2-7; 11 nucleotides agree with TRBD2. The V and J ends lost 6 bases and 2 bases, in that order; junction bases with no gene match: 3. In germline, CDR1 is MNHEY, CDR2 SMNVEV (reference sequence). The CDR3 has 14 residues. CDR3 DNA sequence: TGTGCCAGCAGCTTAGCGGGAGGGACCTACGAGCAGTACTTC. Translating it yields CASSLAGGTYEQYF.

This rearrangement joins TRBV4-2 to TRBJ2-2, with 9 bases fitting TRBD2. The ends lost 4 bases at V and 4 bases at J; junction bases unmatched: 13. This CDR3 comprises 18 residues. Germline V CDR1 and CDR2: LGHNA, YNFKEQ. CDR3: CASSPTSGGFAGTGELFF. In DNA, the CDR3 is TGTGCCAGCAGCCCGACTAGCGGAGGATTTGCCGGCACCGGGGAGCTGTTTTTT.

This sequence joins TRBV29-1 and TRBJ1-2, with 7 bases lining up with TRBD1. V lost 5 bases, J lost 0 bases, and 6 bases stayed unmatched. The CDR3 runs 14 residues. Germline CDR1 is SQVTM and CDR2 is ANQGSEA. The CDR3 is CSVLEGQSNYGYTF. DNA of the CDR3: TGCAGCGTTTTGGAGGGACAGTCTAACTATGGCTACACCTTC.